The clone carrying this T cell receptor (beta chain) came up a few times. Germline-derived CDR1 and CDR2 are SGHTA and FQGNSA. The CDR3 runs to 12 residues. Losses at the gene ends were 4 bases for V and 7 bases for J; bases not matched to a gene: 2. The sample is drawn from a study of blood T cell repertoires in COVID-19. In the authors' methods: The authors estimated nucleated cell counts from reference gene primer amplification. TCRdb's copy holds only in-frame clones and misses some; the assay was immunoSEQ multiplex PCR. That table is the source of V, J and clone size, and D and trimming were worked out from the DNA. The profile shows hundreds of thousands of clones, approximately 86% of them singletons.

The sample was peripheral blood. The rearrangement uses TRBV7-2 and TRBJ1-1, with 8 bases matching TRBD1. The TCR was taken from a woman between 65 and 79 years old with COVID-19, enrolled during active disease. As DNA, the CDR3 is TGTGCCAGCAGCTACGGGACAGGTGAAGCTTTCTTT. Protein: CASSYGTGEAFF.